Each of the 12 T cell receptor beta chains below was sequenced from the same sample in a study of T cell responses to AZD1222 COVID-19 vaccine. This table comes from immunoSEQ multiplex PCR, and its TCRdb copy is limited to in-frame clones, with some not included. The sample yields 150,000 to 200,000 clones, approximately 94% seen once. The sequencing used peripheral blood, collected 28 days after the second AZD1222 dose. The source is an adult who received the AZD1222 COVID-19 vaccine.

The J gene is TRBJ2-1, the V gene TRBV5-5, with 7 bases identical to TRBD1. Unmatched junction bases numbered 16, after V lost 1 base and J lost 6 bases. This CDR3 has 18 residues. Germline lookup yields CDR1 SGHKS and CDR2 YYEKEE (reference sequence). The CDR3 protein is CASSLKVVEGAIGNEQFF. The CDR3 DNA reads TGTGCCAGCAGCTTGAAGGTAGTCGAGGGGGCAATTGGCAATGAGCAGTTCTTC.

The chain couples TRBV19 to TRBJ1-3; no clear D. Deletions cut 7 bases from V and 4 bases from J, with 14 bases between. Germline CDR1 reads LNHDA; CDR2 reads SQIVND (reference sequence). CDR3 length: 14 residues. The CDR3 is CASTLRVSGNTIYF. DNA of the CDR3: TGTGCCAGTACCCTCCGGGTCTCCGGAAACACCATATATTTT.

The genes are TRBV19 and TRBJ2-1; 11 nucleotides align to TRBD2. The V gene's germline CDR1 is LNHDA and CDR2 SQIVND (reference sequence). J lost 4 bases, V lost 7 bases, and 6 bases had no gene match. The CDR3 has 15 amino acids. Here the CDR3 reads CASTIRTSGYNEQFF. As DNA, the CDR3 is TGTGCCAGTACCATTAGGACTAGCGGGTACAATGAGCAGTTCTTC.

The genes are TRBV7-2 and TRBJ2-2; possibly TRBD2 for D (6 bases). The CDR3 length is 16 residues. V shed 5 bases and J shed 4 bases, with 17 bases lying between them. Germline CDR1 SGHTA, CDR2 FQGNSA. The CDR3 coding sequence is TGTGCCAGCAGCCCTCAAGGGCGGAGGGTCACCGGGGAGCTGTTTTTT. Amino acid sequence: CASSPQGRRVTGELFF. Full variable domain (remainder filled in from reference TRBV7-2 and TRBJ2-2): GAGVSQSPSNKVTEKGKDVELRCDPISGHTALYWYRQSLGQGLEFLIYFQGNSAPDKSGLPSDRFSAERTGGSVSTLTIQRTQQEDSAVYLCASSPQGRRVTGELFFGEGSRLTVL.

The rearrangement uses TRBV6-5 and TRBJ2-7; TRBD2 aligns across 7 bases. This CDR3 contains 14 residues. Trimming cost V 6 bases and J 0 bases; bases outside gene matches: 5. CDR1 and CDR2 (germline): MNHEY, SVGAGI. The CDR3 region has the DNA TGTGCCAGCAGGAAAACTAGCGCCTCCTACGAGCAGTACTTC. It yields the protein CASRKTSASYEQYF.

The chain couples TRBV28 to TRBJ1-1; 7 bases are a match to TRBD1. The CDR3 has 13 amino acids. Trimming cost V 7 bases and J 4 bases; bases outside gene matches: 6. The V gene's germline CDR1 is MDHEN and CDR2 SYDVKM. The CDR3 sequence is CASKGARFTEAFF. The CDR3 DNA sequence: TGTGCCAGCAAGGGGGCAAGATTCACTGAAGCTTTCTTT.

V usage is TRBV19 and J usage is TRBJ2-1; 9 bases are a match to TRBD1. This CDR3 is 13 amino acids long. Trimming cost V 7 bases and J 6 bases; bases outside gene matches: 4. CDR1 LNHDA and CDR2 SQIVND come from the germline V gene (reference sequence). The CDR3 DNA reads TGTGCCAGTAACAGGGGGCTAGGCAATGAGCAGTTCTTC. Encoded protein: CASNRGLGNEQFF. Full variable domain (rest looked up from reference TRBV19 and TRBJ2-1): DGGITQSPKYLFRKEGQNVTLSCEQNLNHDAMYWYRQDPGQGLRLIYYSQIVNDFQKGDIAEGYSVSREKKESFPLTVTSAQKNPTAFYLCASNRGLGNEQFFGPGTRLTVL.

The chain couples TRBV27 to TRBJ1-5; the D gene is possibly TRBD1 (5 bases). V was cut by 0 bases and J by 1 base, with 10 bases left in between. Germline V lookup: CDR1 MNHEY, CDR2 SMNVEV (reference sequence). This CDR3 contains 16 residues. The CDR3 reads CASSLSGGRSNQPQHF. The DNA for the CDR3 is TGTGCCAGCAGTTTATCGGGGGGGAGGAGCAATCAGCCCCAGCATTTT.

This chain links TRBV4-1 with TRBJ1-5; D possibly corresponds to TRBD1 (5 bases). Looked up from germline, CDR1 is MGHRA and CDR2 is YSYEKL. The CDR3 has 16 residues. V lost 0 bases to trimming and J lost 4 bases, with 13 bases between them. CDR3 nucleotide sequence: TGCGCCAGCAGCCAAGATTGGAGACAGACGAATCAGCCCCAGCATTTT. Protein: CASSQDWRQTNQPQHF.

This clone was detected only once. This chain uses TRBV3-1 (or the pseudogene TRBV3-2) with TRBJ2-7; maybe TRBD1 (6 bases). CDR1 and CDR2 (germline): LGHDT, YNNKEL (reference sequence). This CDR3 has 14 amino acids. V shed 1 base and J shed 3 bases, with 10 bases lying between them. The CDR3 loop reads CASSQGYRDYEQYF. The DNA for the CDR3 is TGTGCCAGCAGCCAAGGGTACAGGGACTACGAGCAGTACTTC.

The chain uses TRBV19 and TRBJ2-5; D gene ambiguous. Germline CDR1 reads LNHDA; CDR2 reads SQIVND (reference sequence). Deletions cut 3 bases from V and 4 bases from J, with 21 bases between. The CDR3 is made up of 17 amino acids. Here the CDR3 DNA reads TGTGCCAGTAGTATTTTATCGGGCCAGTCGGGTGGAGAGACCCAGTACTTC. Translated, it gives CASSILSGQSGGETQYF.

The CDR3 bases are TGTGCCAGCAGCCCCCGGAGCTTTTCAACTAATGAAAAACTGTTTTTT. Its protein product is CASSPRSFSTNEKLFF. The rearrangement uses TRBV14 and TRBJ1-4; D unclear. CDR1 and CDR2 (germline): SGHDN, FVKESK. The CDR3 sequence is 16 residues long. The germline V and J ends were trimmed by 4 bases and 0 bases, with 12 bases remaining between them. The full variable domain, rest sourced from reference TRBV14 and TRBJ1-4, is EAGVTQFPSHSVIEKGQTVTLRCDPISGHDNLYWYRRVMGKEIKFLLHFVKESKQDESGMPNNRFLAERTGGTYSTLKVQPAELEDSGVYFCASSPRSFSTNEKLFFGSGTQLSVL.